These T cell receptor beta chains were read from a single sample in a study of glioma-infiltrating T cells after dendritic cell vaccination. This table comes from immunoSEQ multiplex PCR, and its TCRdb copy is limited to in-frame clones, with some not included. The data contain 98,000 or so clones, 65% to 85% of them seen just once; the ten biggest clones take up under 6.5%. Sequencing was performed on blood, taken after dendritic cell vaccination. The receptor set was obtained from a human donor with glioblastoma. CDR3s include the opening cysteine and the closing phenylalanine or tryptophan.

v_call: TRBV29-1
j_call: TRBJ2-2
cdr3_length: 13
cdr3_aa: CSVDTGYTGELFF

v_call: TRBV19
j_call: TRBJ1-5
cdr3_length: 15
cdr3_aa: CASSKPVEENQPQHF

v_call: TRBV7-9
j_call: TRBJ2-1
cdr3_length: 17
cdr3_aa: CASSSPLGLAGDNEQFF

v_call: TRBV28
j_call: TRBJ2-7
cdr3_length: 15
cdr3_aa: CASSSGLAGVGEQYF

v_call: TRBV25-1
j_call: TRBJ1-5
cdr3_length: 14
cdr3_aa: CASSAQGRNQPQHF

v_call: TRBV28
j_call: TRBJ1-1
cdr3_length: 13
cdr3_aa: CASSFRVNTEAFF

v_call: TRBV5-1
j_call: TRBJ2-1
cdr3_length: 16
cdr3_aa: CASSLAAPTGYNEQFF

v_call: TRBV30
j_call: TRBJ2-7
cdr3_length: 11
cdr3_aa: CAWTGSYEQYF

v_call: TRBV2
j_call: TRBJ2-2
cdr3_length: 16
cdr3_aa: CASSLLAGVNTGELFF

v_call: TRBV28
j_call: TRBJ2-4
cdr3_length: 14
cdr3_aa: CASRRELAKNIQYF

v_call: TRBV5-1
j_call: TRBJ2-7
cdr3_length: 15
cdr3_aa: CASSLDGGPLYEQYF

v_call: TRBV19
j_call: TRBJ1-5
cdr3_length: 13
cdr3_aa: CASSIEANQPQHF

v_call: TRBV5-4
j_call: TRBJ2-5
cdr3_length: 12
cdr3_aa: CASSLAQETQYF

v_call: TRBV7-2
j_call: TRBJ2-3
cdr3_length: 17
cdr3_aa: CASSLDLWRGGTDTQYF